The rows below give T cell receptor beta chains drawn from one sample of a study of blood T cell repertoires in COVID-19. Clones were sequenced by immunoSEQ multiplex PCR, and TCRdb holds only the in-frame ones, with some missing. The data contain 200,000 to 300,000 clones, around 90% of them singletons. The sequencing sample was made of peripheral blood. Receptors were obtained from a man aged 80 or over with acute or convalescent COVID-19. Each CDR3 is given with its conserved first and last residue. Fields, in order: J gene, D gene, clone size, V gene, CDR3 DNA, CDR3 protein. A D gene is named only where the DNA matches it firmly. Clone size appears in some rows only: once, few, many, or a class for an expanded clone.

J gene: TRBJ2-7; D gene: .; clone size: .; V gene: TRBV28; CDR3 DNA: TGTGCCAGCAGTTGGGGGGTACTCTCCTACGAGCAGTACTTC; CDR3 protein: CASSWGVLSYEQYF
J gene: TRBJ2-7; D gene: .; clone size: .; V gene: TRBV19; CDR3 DNA: TGTGCCAGTAGTATAGAGCATCAGGTGAGGGGGACCTACGAGCAGTACTTC; CDR3 protein: CASSIEHQVRGTYEQYF
J gene: TRBJ2-2; D gene: TRBD2; clone size: .; V gene: TRBV9; CDR3 DNA: TGTGCCAGCAGCGACCCCTCACTAGCGGCCCTGAACACCGGGGAGCTGTTTTTT; CDR3 protein: CASSDPSLAALNTGELFF
J gene: TRBJ2-7; D gene: TRBD2; clone size: .; V gene: TRBV11-1; CDR3 DNA: TGTGCCAGCAGCTTACTAGCGGGGCAAACCTACGAGCAGTACTTC; CDR3 protein: CASSLLAGQTYEQYF
J gene: TRBJ2-1; D gene: .; clone size: .; V gene: TRBV3-1/TRBV3-2; CDR3 DNA: TGTGCCAGCAGCCAAGACAGGGAAATTGAGCAGTTCTTC; CDR3 protein: CASSQDREIEQFF
J gene: TRBJ2-7; D gene: .; clone size: .; V gene: TRBV29-1; CDR3 DNA: TGCAGCGTATCTACAGGGTATAATGACTACGAGCAGTACTTC; CDR3 protein: CSVSTGYNDYEQYF
J gene: TRBJ2-2; D gene: TRBD1; clone size: .; V gene: TRBV5-8; CDR3 DNA: TGTGCCAGCAGCCCGGGACAGATACACACCGGGGAGCTGTTTTTT; CDR3 protein: CASSPGQIHTGELFF
J gene: TRBJ1-5; D gene: TRBD1; clone size: few; V gene: TRBV5-4; CDR3 DNA: TGTGCCAGCAGCTTGGTGGACAGGGTAAGGGGCAATCAGCCCCAGCATTTT; CDR3 protein: CASSLVDRVRGNQPQHF
J gene: TRBJ1-5; D gene: .; clone size: .; V gene: TRBV24-1; CDR3 DNA: TGTGCCACCAGTGGTCAGGCGGGGGATTCCAATCAGCCCCAGCATTTT; CDR3 protein: CATSGQAGDSNQPQHF
J gene: TRBJ1-1; D gene: TRBD1; clone size: .; V gene: TRBV5-1; CDR3 DNA: TGCGCCAGCAGCTTGGCAGGGGGTGACAGATCGAACACTGAAGCTTTCTTT; CDR3 protein: CASSLAGGDRSNTEAFF
J gene: TRBJ1-3; D gene: .; clone size: .; V gene: TRBV21-1; CDR3 DNA: TGTGCCAGCAGCAGTTCCGGGACAGTCGACTCCGACTCTGGAAACACCATATATTTT; CDR3 protein: CASSSSGTVDSDSGNTIYF
J gene: TRBJ2-5; D gene: TRBD1; clone size: .; V gene: TRBV24-1; CDR3 DNA: TGTGCCACCAGTGATGGGACAGAAGAGACCCAGTACTTC; CDR3 protein: CATSDGTEETQYF
J gene: TRBJ1-2; D gene: TRBD1; clone size: once; V gene: TRBV19; CDR3 DNA: TGTGCCAGTAGCCCAGGACAGGGTAATTATGGCTACACCTTC; CDR3 protein: CASSPGQGNYGYTF
J gene: TRBJ2-3; D gene: .; clone size: .; V gene: TRBV18; CDR3 DNA: TGTGCCAGCTCACTAACACCAAGCACAGATACGCAGTATTTT; CDR3 protein: CASSLTPSTDTQYF
J gene: TRBJ1-2; D gene: .; clone size: .; V gene: TRBV12-3/TRBV12-4; CDR3 DNA: TGTGCCAGCAGGTTAGCTCGGGGCTACACCTTC; CDR3 protein: CASRLARGYTF
J gene: TRBJ1-5; D gene: .; clone size: .; V gene: TRBV4-1; CDR3 DNA: TGCGCCAGCAGCCTGGGGGGGGCGTATCAGCCCCAGCATTTT; CDR3 protein: CASSLGGAYQPQHF
J gene: TRBJ1-1; D gene: .; clone size: .; V gene: TRBV6-5; CDR3 DNA: TGTGCCAGCAGTTACGCCTCGGGGGGACGCACTGAAGCTTTCTTT; CDR3 protein: CASSYASGGRTEAFF
J gene: TRBJ2-3; D gene: .; clone size: .; V gene: TRBV18; CDR3 DNA: TGTGCCAGCTCACCAGGGGCCAACGCAGATACGCAGTATTTT; CDR3 protein: CASSPGANADTQYF
J gene: TRBJ2-7; D gene: .; clone size: .; V gene: TRBV5-1; CDR3 DNA: TGCGCCAGCAGCTTGGCACCGGACAGTTCCTACGAGCAGTACTTC; CDR3 protein: CASSLAPDSSYEQYF
J gene: TRBJ1-6; D gene: .; clone size: .; V gene: TRBV4-3; CDR3 DNA: TGCGCCAGCAGCCAAGAAGTGGTCAGCTCCTATAATTCACCCCTCCACTTT; CDR3 protein: CASSQEVVSSYNSPLHF
J gene: TRBJ1-1; D gene: .; clone size: .; V gene: TRBV5-1; CDR3 DNA: TGCGCCAGCAGCTCACGAAGCAGGCACAGGGAGGGACCGAACACTGAAGCTTTCTTT; CDR3 protein: CASSSRSRHREGPNTEAFF
J gene: TRBJ2-1; D gene: .; clone size: once; V gene: TRBV7-6; CDR3 DNA: TGTGCCAGCAGCTTAGGCAGCGTGGGTTTGGGTGAGCAGTTCTTC; CDR3 protein: CASSLGSVGLGEQFF
J gene: TRBJ1-2; D gene: .; clone size: .; V gene: TRBV5-6; CDR3 DNA: TGTGCCAGCAGCTTAATTACGGGGGGGCTATCTAACTATGGCTACACCTTC; CDR3 protein: CASSLITGGLSNYGYTF